This passage covers 10 T cell receptor beta chains from one sample sequenced in a study of blood T cells in healthy people across ages. The use of a sample-barcoded 5' primer and a J-beta primer mix characterized a second PCR of 7 to 11 cycles. TCRdb re-called the 5' RACE reads with MiXCR, one entry per CDR3 protein. The sample yields 1.5 million to 2 million distinct CDR3 sequences, roughly 50% seen once. Sequenced sample: blood. The source is a middle-aged woman in good health.

The rearrangement joins TRBV5-1 to TRBJ2-4; 7 positions match TRBD2. The CDR3 contains 19 residues. V dropped 0 bases and J dropped 13; count of bases not matched to a gene: 25. Germline CDR1 and CDR2: SGHRS and YFSETQ. CDR3 sequence reads: CASSLGPVTTGGRTYEQYF. CDR3 bases: TGCGCCAGCAGCTTGGGGCCCGTAACGACTGGCGGGAGAACCTATGAGCAGTACTTC.

J is TRBJ2-3 and V is TRBV27; D assignment may be TRBD1 or TRBD2 (5 bases each). This CDR3 contains 16 residues. V lost 5 bases to trimming and J lost 2 bases, with 17 bases between them. The germline V gene has CDR1 MNHEY and CDR2 SMNVEV (reference sequence). The CDR3: CASSPKSRDATDTQYF. CDR3 nucleotides: TGTGCCAGCAGTCCCAAATCCCGGGACGCCACAGATACGCAGTATTTT.

This chain connects TRBV20-1 to TRBJ1-4; 7 bases fit TRBD1. The CDR3 extends over 14 amino acids. Germline values: CDR1 DFQATT, CDR2 SNEGSKA (reference sequence). The J segment lost 4 bases and the V segment lost 5 bases, leaving 7 bases of the junction unmatched. The CDR3 spells CSAAKTGLNEKLFF. The DNA of the CDR3 is TGCAGTGCTGCCAAGACAGGGCTTAATGAAAAACTGTTTTTT.

This rearrangement joins TRBV20-1 to TRBJ2-3; D is perhaps TRBD2 (6 bases). Trimming removed 0 bases from V and 2 bases from J, with 15 bases in between. CDR1 and CDR2 (germline): DFQATT, SNEGSKA (reference sequence). The CDR3 consists of 16 residues. The CDR3 protein is CSARDLTGGDTDTQYF. As DNA, the CDR3 is TGCAGTGCTAGAGATCTTACCGGCGGGGACACAGATACGCAGTATTTT.

The V gene is TRBV29-1, the J gene TRBJ2-1; 10 nucleotides match TRBD2. With V trimmed by 6 bases and J by 15 bases, 11 bases remained unmatched. This CDR3 has 12 residues. CDR1 and CDR2 from the germline V gene are SQVTM and ANQGSEA. CDR3 DNA sequence: TGCAGCGTGGCATCCAGCGGGGGGGCGACGTTCTTC. Its translation is CSVASSGGATFF.

This chain uses TRBV6-2 or TRBV6-3 with TRBJ1-2; TRBD1 aligns across 7 bases. Per germline, CDR1 MNHEY and CDR2 SVGEGT. The length of the CDR3 is 13 residues. V was clipped by 10 bases and J by 4 bases; unmatched bases: 9. As DNA, the CDR3 is TGTGCCACCCGAAATTCAGGGGGCTATGGCTACACCTTC. Protein product: CATRNSGGYGYTF.

V usage is TRBV2 and J usage is TRBJ2-7; tentatively, D is TRBD2 (7 bases). The V gene's germline CDR1 is SNHLY and CDR2 FYNNEI. The V end was cut by 3 bases, the J end by 1 base, with 16 bases between. CDR3 size: 16 residues. The CDR3: CASSERGGSLSYEQYF. The CDR3 DNA sequence: TGTGCCAGCAGTGAGAGGGGGGGGAGTCTTTCCTACGAGCAGTACTTC. The entire variable domain, with the rest obtained from reference TRBV2 and TRBJ2-7, is as follows: EPEVTQTPSHQVTQMGQEVILRCVPISNHLYFYWYRQILGQKVEFLVSFYNNEISEKSEIFDDQFSVERPDGSNFTLKIRSTKLEDSAMYFCASSERGGSLSYEQYFGPGTRLTVT.

V gene TRBV29-1 combines with J gene TRBJ2-2; TRBD1 aligns across 12 bases. The J segment lost 5 bases and the V segment lost 5 bases, leaving 3 bases of the junction unmatched. This CDR3 contains 14 residues. Germline-derived CDR1 and CDR2 are SQVTM and ANQGSEA. The CDR3 DNA reads TGCAGCGTTAGGGACAGGGGGCCGACCGGGGAGCTGTTTTTT. It translates to CSVRDRGPTGELFF.

The CDR3 coding sequence is TGTGCCAGCAGTGTTAGCAGGGGGCTGGGTAAGACCCAGTACTTC. Its protein product is CASSVSRGLGKTQYF. This chain connects TRBV25-1 to TRBJ2-5, with 8 bases aligning to TRBD1. CDR3 size: 15 residues. Germline V gives CDR1 MGHDK, CDR2 SYGVNS. The J segment lost 6 bases and the V segment lost 4 bases, leaving 10 bases of the junction unmatched.

This clonotype was picked up a small number of times. The chain carries TRBV5-1 and TRBJ2-3; 7 bases map to TRBD2. Germline V gene lookup returns CDR1 SGHRS and CDR2 YFSETQ. The CDR3 runs to 17 residues. V trimming: 4 bases; J trimming: 1 base; junction bases outside the gene matches: 12. CDR3 DNA sequence: TGCGCCAGCAGCCTCCGGGACTACCCTCCTCGCACAGATACGCAGTATTTT. Protein: CASSLRDYPPRTDTQYF. The whole variable domain, filled in from reference TRBV5-1 and TRBJ2-3, reads KAGVTQTPRYLIKTRGQQVTLSCSPISGHRSVSWYQQTPGQGLQFLFEYFSETQRNKGNFPGRFSGRQFSNSRSEMNVSTLELGDSALYLCASSLRDYPPRTDTQYFGPGTRLTVL.